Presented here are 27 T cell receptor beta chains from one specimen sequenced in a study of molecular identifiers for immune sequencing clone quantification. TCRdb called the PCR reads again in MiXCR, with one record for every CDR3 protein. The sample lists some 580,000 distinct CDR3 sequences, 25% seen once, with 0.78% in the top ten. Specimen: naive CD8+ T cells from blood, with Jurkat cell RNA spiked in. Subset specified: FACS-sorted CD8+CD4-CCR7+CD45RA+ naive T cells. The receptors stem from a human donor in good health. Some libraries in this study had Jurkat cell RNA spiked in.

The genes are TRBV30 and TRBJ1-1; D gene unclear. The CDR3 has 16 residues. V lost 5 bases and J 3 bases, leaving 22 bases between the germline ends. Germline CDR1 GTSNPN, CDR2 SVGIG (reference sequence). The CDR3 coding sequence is TGTGCCTGGCGCGCTGAGGGCCTTTCGATGCACACTGAAGCTTTCTTT. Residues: CAWRAEGLSMHTEAFF.

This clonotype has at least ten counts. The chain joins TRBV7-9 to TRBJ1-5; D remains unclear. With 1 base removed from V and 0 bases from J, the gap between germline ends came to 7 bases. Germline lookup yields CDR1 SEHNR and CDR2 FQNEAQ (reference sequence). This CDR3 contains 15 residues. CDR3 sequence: CASSLGHDSNQPQHF. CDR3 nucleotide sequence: TGTGCCAGCAGCTTAGGGCACGATAGCAATCAGCCCCAGCATTTT.

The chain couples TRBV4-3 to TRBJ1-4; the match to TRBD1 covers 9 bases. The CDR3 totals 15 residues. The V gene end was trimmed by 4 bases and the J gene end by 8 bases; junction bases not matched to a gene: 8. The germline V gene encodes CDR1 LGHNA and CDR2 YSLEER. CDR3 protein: CASSPGTGMGEKLFF. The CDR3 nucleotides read TGCGCCAGCAGCCCCGGGACAGGGATGGGCGAAAAACTGTTTTTT.

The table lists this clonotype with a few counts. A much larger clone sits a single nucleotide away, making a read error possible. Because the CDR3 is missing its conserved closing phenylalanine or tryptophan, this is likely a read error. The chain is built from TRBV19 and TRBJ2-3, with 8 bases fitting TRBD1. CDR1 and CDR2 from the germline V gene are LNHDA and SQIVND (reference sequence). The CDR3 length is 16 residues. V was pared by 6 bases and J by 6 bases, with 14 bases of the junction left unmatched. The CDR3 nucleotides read TGTGCCAGTAGGAGAACCGGACAGGGATCCGTGGATACGCAGTATCTT. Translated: CASRRTGQGSVDTQYL.

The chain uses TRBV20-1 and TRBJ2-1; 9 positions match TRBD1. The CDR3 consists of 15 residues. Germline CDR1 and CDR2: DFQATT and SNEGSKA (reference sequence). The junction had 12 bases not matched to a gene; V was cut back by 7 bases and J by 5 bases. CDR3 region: CSGQGDSELHNEQFF. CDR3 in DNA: TGCAGTGGACAGGGGGACAGTGAACTACACAATGAGCAGTTCTTC.

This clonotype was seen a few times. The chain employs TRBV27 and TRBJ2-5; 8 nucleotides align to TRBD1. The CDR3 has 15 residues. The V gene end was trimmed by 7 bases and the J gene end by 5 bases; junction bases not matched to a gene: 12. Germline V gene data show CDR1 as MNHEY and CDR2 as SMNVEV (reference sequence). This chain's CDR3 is CASNFQGAREETQYF. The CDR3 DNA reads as TGTGCCAGCAATTTTCAGGGGGCCCGGGAGGAGACCCAGTACTTC.

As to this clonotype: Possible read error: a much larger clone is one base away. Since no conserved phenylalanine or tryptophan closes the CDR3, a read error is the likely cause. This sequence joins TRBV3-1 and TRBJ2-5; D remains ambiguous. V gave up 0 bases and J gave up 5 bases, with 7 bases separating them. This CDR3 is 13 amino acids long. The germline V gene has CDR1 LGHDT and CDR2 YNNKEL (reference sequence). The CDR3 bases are TGTGCCAGCAGCCAAGATCCGGATGAGACCCAGTACTCC. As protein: CASSQDPDETQYS.

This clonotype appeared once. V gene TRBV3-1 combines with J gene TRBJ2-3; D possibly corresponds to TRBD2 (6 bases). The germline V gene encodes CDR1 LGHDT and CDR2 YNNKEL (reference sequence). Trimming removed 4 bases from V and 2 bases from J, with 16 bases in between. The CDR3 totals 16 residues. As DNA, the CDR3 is TGTGCCAGCAGCCGAGTGGCTCTAGCGACCACAGATACGCAGTATTTT. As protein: CASSRVALATTDTQYF.

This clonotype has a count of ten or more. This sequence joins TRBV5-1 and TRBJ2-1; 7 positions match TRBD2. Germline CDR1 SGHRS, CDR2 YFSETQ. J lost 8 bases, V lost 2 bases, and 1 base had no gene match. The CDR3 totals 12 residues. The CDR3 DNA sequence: TGCGCCAGCAGCTTCCTAGCGGATGAGCAGTTCTTC. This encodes CASSFLADEQFF.

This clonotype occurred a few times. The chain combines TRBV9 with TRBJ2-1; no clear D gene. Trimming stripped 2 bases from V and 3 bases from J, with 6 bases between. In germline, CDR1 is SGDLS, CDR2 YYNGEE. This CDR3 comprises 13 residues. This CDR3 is CASSVWDYNEQFF. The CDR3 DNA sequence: TGTGCCAGCAGCGTTTGGGACTACAATGAGCAGTTCTTC.

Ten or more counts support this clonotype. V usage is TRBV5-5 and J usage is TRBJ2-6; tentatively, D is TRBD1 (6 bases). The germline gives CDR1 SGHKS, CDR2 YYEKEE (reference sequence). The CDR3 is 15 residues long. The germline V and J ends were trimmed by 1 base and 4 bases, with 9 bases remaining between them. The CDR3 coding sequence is TGTGCCAGCAGCTTGAGTGGACAGGGGGCCAACGTCCTGACTTTC. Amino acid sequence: CASSLSGQGANVLTF.

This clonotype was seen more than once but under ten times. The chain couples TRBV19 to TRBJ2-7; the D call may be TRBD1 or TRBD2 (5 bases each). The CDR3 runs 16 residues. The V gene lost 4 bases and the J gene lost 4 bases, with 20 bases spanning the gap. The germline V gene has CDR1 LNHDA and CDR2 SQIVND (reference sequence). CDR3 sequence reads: CASSTGDRGSVYEQYF. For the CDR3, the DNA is TGTGCCAGTAGTACCGGGGACCGCGGGTCCGTTTACGAGCAGTACTTC.

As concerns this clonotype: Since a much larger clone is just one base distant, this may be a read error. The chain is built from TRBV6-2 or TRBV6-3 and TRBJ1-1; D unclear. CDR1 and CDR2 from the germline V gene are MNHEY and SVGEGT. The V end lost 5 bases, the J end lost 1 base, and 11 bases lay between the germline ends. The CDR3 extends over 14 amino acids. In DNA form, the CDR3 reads TGTGCCAGCAGTCTCCAACACCGGAACACTGAAGCTTTCTTT. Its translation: CASSLQHRNTEAFF.

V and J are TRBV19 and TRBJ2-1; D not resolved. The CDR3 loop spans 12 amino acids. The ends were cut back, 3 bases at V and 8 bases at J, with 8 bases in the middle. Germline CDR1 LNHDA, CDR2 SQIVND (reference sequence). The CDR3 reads CASSILGDEQFF. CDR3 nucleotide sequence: TGTGCCAGTAGTATCCTTGGTGATGAGCAGTTCTTC.

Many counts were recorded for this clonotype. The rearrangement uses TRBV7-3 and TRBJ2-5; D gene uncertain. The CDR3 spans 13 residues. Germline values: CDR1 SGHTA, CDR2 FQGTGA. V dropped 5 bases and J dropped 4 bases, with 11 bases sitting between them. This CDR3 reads CASSPHSLETQYF. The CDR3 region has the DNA TGTGCCAGCAGCCCCCACTCCCTAGAGACCCAGTACTTC. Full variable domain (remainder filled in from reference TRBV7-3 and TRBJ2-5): GAGVSQTPSNKVTEKGKYVELRCDPISGHTALYWYRQSLGQGPEFLIYFQGTGAADDSGLPNDRFFAVRPEGSVSTLKIQRTERGDSAVYLCASSPHSLETQYFGPGTRLLVL.

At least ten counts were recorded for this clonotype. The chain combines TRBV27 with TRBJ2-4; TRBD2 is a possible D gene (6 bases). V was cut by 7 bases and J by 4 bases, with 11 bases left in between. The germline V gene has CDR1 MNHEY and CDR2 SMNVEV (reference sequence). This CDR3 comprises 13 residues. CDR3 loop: CASKGLDKNIQYF. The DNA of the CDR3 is TGTGCCAGCAAGGGACTGGATAAAAACATTCAGTACTTC.

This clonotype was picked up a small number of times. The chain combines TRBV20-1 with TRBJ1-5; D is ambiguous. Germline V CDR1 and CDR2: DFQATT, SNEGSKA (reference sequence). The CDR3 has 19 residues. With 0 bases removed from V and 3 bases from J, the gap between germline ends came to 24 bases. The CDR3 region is CSARDLGGSRPADNQPQHF. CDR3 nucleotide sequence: TGCAGTGCTAGAGATCTTGGCGGCTCAAGGCCCGCGGACAATCAGCCCCAGCATTTT.

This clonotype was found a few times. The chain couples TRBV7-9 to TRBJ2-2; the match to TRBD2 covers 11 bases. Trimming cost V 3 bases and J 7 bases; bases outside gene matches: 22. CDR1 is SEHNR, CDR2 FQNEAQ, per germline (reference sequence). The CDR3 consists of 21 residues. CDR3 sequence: CASSFRRGDGTSGRSGGELFF. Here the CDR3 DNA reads TGTGCCAGCAGCTTCCGCAGGGGCGACGGCACTAGCGGGAGATCAGGCGGGGAGCTGTTTTTT.

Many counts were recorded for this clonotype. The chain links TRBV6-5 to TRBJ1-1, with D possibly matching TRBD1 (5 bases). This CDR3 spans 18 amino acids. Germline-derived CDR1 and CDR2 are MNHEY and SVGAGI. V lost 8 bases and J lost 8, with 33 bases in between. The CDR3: CASATNSARALSSGEAFF. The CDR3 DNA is TGTGCCAGCGCAACGAATTCGGCCAGGGCCCTTTCCAGCGGAGAAGCTTTCTTT.

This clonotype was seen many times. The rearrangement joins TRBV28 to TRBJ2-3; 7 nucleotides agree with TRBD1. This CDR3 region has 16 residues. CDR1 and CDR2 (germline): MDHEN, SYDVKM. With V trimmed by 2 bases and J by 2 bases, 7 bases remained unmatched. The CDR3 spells CASSLNAGGSTDTQYF. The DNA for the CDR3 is TGTGCCAGCAGTTTAAACGCAGGGGGTTCCACAGATACGCAGTATTTT.

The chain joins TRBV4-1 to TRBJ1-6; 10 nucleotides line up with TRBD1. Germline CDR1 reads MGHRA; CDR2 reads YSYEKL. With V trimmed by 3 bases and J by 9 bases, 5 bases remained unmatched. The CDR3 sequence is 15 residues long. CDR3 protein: CASSQTGTGASPLHF. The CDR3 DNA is TGCGCCAGCAGCCAGACCGGGACAGGGGCTTCACCCCTCCACTTT.

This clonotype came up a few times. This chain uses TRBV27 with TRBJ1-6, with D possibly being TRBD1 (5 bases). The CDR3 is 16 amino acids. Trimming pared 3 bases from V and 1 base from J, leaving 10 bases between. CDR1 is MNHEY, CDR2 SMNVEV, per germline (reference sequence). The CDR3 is CASSLFGGSYNSPLHF. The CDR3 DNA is TGTGCCAGCAGTTTGTTTGGGGGGTCCTATAATTCACCCCTCCACTTT.

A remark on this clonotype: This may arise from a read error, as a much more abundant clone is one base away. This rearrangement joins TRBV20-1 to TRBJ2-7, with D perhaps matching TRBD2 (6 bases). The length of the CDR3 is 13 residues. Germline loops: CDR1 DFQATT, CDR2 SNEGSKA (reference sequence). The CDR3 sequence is CSARIRGSYEQCF. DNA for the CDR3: TGCAGTGCTAGAATCCGGGGGAGCTACGAGCAGTGCTTC.

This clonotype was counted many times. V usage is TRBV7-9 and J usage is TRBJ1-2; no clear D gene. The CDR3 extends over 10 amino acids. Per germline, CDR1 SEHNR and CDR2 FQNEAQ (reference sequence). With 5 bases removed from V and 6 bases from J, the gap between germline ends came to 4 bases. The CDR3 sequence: CASSQNGYTF. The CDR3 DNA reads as TGTGCCAGCAGCCAAAATGGCTACACCTTC.

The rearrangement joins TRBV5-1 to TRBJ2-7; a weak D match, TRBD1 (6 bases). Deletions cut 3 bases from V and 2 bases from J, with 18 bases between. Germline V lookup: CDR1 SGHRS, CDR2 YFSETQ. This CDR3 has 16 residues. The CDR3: CASSYLGHLEPYEQYF. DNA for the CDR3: TGCGCCAGCAGCTACCTGGGACACCTCGAGCCCTACGAGCAGTACTTC.

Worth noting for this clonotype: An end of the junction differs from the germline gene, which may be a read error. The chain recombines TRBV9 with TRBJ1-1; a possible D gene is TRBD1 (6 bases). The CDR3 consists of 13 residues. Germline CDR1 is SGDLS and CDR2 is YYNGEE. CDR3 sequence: CAGSVGGRTEAFF. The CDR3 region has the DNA TGTGCCGGCAGCGTAGGGGGTCGCACTGAAGCTTTCTTT.

CDR3 nucleotides: TGTGCCAGTAGTACAATCGGGACAGACAGTCTTATGAACACTGAAGCTTTCTTT. Translating gives CASSTIGTDSLMNTEAFF. The chain carries TRBV19 and TRBJ1-1; 7 bases match TRBD1. V lost 4 bases to trimming and J lost 0 bases; unmatched junction nucleotides: 14. CDR1 and CDR2 from the germline V gene are LNHDA and SQIVND (reference sequence). The CDR3 length is 18 residues. Supplemented by reference TRBV19 and TRBJ1-1, the full variable domain reads DGGITQSPKYLFRKEGQNVTLSCEQNLNHDAMYWYRQDPGQGLRLIYYSQIVNDFQKGDIAEGYSVSREKKESFPLTVTSAQKNPTAFYLCASSTIGTDSLMNTEAFFGQGTRLTVV.